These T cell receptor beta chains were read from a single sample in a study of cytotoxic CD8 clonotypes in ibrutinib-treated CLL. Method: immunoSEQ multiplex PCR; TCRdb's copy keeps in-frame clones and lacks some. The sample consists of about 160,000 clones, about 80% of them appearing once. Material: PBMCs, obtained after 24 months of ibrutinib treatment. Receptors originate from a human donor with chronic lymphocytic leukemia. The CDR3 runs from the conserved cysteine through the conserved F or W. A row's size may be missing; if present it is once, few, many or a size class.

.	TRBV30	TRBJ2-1	CAWTPNGINEQFF
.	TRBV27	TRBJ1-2	CASSLHSSYGYTF
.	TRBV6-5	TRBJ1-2	CASSSVGFGQGHGYTF
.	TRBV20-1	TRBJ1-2	CSAGGYTF
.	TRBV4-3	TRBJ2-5	CASSPRGGWGETQYF
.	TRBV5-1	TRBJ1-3	CATQLGNTIYF
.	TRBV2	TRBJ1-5	CASSGIAQPQHF
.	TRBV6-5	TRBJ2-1	CASSPGGFYNEQFF
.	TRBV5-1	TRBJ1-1	CASSLPGQGLREAFF
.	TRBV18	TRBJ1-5	CASSPRGRIRGGNDQPQHF
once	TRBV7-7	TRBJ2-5	CASSPTGLGQETQYF
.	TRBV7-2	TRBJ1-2	CASSGRTGNYGYTF
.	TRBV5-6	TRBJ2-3	CASSFGRGRWDTQYF
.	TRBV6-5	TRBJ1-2	CASSSGQYYYGYTF
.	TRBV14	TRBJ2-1	CASSQDLAGPLRSYNEQFF
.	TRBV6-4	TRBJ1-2	CASSRDRGEGYTF
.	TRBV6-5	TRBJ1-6	CASRVQGTYNSPLHF
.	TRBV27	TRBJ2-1	CASSFDRGQYNEQFF
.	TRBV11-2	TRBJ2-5	CASSAFMVLAGGPQETQYF
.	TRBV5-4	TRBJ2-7	CASSVRSGNHEQYF
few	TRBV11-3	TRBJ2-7	CASSPGQGTEQYF
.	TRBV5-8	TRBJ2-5	CASSYRVQETQYF
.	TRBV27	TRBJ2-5	CASGLIETQYF
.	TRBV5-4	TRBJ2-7	CASSLVGPDEQYF
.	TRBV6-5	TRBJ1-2	CASSGSLTGNYGYTF
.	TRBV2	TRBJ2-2	CASSESTGALTGELFF
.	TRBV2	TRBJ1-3	CASRQGAAYTIYF
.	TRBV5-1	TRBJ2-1	CASSLTGVNEQFF
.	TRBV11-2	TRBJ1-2	CASSPGIGYTF
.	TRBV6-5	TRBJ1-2	CASRTGTGVAYTF
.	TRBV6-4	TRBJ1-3	CASSSSPGNTIYF
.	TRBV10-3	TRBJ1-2	CAISEQNSNYGYTF
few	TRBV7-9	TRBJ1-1	CASSLVRDTEAFF
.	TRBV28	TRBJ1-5	CASSDRGSMQPQHF
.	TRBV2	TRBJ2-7	CASSEKGPPSYEQYF
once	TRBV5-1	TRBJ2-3	CASSFASSTDTQYF
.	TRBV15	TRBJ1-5	CATSRAYPDRGNQPQHF
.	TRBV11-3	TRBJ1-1	CASSQSGVNTEAFF
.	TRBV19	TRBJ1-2	CATTSPGSGGYGYTF
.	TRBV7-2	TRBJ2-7	CASSPGTGPRQYF
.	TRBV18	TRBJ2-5	CASSPGGSSQETQYF
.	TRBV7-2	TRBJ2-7	CASSRRTSGSDRTYEQYF
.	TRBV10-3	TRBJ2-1	CAIGRALAGVGAYNEQFF
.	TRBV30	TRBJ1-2	CAWSERYGYTF
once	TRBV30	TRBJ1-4	CAWRLKGLSEKLFF
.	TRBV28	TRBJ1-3	CASRRGVDSGNTIYF
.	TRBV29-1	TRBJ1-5	CSVGVTGGNNQPQHF
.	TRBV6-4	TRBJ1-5	CASSEQGNQPQHF
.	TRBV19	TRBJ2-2	CASSIRAKSAYGELFF
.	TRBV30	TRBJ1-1	CAWSPPRAFF
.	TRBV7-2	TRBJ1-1	CASSSRTGMGTEAFF
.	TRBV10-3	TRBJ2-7	CAISEGGGIHEQYF
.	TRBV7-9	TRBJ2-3	CASSSDPGADTQYF
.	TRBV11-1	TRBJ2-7	CASSLVSDSLTSYEQYF
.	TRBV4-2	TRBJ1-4	CASSPAGANEKLFF